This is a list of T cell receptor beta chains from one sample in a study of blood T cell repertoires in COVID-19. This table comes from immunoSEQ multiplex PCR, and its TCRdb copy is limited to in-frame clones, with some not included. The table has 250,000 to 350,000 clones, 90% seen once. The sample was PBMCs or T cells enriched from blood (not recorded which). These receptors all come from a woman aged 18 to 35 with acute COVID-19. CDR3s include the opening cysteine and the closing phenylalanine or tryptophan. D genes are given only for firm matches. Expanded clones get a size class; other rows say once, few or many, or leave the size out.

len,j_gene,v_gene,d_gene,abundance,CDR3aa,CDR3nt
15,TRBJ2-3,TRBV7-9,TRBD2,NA,CAIPQTASGVDTQYF,TGTGCCATCCCCCAAACGGCTAGCGGGGTGGATACGCAGTATTTT
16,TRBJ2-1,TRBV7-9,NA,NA,CASTSPGGFIYNEQFF,TGTGCCAGCACCTCCCCCGGGGGATTTATCTACAATGAGCAGTTCTTC
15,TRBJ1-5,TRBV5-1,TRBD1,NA,CASSAWTGTDQPQHF,TGCGCCAGCAGCGCATGGACAGGGACCGATCAGCCCCAGCATTTT
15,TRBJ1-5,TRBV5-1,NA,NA,CASSLAGDGHQPQHF,TGCGCCAGCAGCTTGGCAGGGGATGGGCATCAGCCCCAGCATTTT
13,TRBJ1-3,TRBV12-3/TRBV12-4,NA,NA,CASRTSAGNTIYF,TGTGCCAGCAGGACATCGGCTGGAAACACCATATATTTT
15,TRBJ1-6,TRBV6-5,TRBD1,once,CASSYSGRGDSPLHF,TGTGCCAGCAGTTACTCGGGCAGGGGGGATTCACCCCTCCACTTT
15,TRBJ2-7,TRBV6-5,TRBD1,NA,CASSSLTRGPYEQYF,TGTGCCAGCAGTTCCCTTACTAGGGGGCCCTACGAGCAGTACTTC
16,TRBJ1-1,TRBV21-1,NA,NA,CASSKKRGNMNTEAFF,TGTGCCAGCAGCAAAAAGAGGGGGAACATGAACACTGAAGCTTTCTTT
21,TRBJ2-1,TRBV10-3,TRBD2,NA,CAISESRTIFSGRDSYNEQFF,TGTGCCATCAGTGAGTCGAGAACGATCTTTAGCGGGAGGGACTCCTACAATGAGCAGTTCTTC
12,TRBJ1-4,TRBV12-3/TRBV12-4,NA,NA,CASSLTGEKLFF,TGTGCCAGCAGCCTCACAGGCGAAAAACTGTTTTTT
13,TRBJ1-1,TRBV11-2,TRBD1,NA,CASSLDRVTEAFF,TGTGCCAGCAGTTTAGACAGGGTCACTGAAGCTTTCTTT
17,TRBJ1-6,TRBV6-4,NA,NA,CASSLTDGSSYNSPLHF,TGTGCCAGCAGTCTAACGGACGGGAGCTCCTATAATTCACCCCTCCACTTT
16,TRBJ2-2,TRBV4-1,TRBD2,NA,CASSLGTSGYTGELFF,TGCGCCAGCAGCCTCGGGACTAGCGGATACACCGGGGAGCTGTTTTTT
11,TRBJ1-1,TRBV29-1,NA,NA,CSVVRNTEAFF,TGCAGCGTTGTTAGGAACACTGAAGCTTTCTTT
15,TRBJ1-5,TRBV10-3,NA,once,CAISEQGFSNQPQHF,TGTGCCATCAGTGAGCAGGGATTCAGCAATCAGCCCCAGCATTTT
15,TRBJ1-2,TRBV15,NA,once,CATSRPPREPYGYTF,TGTGCCACCAGCAGACCCCCACGGGAACCATATGGCTACACCTTC
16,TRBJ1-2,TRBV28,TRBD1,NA,CASSLAPRTGGDGYTF,TGTGCCAGCAGTTTGGCCCCTAGGACAGGGGGCGATGGCTACACCTTC
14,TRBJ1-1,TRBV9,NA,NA,CASSGTRGTTEAFF,TGTGCCAGCTCCGGGACAAGGGGTACCACTGAAGCTTTCTTT
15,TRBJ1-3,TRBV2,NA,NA,CASGENRDRLNTIYF,TGTGCCAGTGGGGAGAACAGGGATAGGCTAAACACCATATATTTT
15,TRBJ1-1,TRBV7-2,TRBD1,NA,CASSPLGQDYTEAFF,TGTGCCAGCAGCCCACTAGGACAGGACTACACTGAAGCTTTCTTT
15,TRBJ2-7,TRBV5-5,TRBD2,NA,CASSPEGAGLYEQYF,TGTGCCAGCAGCCCCGAGGGAGCGGGATTGTACGAGCAGTACTTC